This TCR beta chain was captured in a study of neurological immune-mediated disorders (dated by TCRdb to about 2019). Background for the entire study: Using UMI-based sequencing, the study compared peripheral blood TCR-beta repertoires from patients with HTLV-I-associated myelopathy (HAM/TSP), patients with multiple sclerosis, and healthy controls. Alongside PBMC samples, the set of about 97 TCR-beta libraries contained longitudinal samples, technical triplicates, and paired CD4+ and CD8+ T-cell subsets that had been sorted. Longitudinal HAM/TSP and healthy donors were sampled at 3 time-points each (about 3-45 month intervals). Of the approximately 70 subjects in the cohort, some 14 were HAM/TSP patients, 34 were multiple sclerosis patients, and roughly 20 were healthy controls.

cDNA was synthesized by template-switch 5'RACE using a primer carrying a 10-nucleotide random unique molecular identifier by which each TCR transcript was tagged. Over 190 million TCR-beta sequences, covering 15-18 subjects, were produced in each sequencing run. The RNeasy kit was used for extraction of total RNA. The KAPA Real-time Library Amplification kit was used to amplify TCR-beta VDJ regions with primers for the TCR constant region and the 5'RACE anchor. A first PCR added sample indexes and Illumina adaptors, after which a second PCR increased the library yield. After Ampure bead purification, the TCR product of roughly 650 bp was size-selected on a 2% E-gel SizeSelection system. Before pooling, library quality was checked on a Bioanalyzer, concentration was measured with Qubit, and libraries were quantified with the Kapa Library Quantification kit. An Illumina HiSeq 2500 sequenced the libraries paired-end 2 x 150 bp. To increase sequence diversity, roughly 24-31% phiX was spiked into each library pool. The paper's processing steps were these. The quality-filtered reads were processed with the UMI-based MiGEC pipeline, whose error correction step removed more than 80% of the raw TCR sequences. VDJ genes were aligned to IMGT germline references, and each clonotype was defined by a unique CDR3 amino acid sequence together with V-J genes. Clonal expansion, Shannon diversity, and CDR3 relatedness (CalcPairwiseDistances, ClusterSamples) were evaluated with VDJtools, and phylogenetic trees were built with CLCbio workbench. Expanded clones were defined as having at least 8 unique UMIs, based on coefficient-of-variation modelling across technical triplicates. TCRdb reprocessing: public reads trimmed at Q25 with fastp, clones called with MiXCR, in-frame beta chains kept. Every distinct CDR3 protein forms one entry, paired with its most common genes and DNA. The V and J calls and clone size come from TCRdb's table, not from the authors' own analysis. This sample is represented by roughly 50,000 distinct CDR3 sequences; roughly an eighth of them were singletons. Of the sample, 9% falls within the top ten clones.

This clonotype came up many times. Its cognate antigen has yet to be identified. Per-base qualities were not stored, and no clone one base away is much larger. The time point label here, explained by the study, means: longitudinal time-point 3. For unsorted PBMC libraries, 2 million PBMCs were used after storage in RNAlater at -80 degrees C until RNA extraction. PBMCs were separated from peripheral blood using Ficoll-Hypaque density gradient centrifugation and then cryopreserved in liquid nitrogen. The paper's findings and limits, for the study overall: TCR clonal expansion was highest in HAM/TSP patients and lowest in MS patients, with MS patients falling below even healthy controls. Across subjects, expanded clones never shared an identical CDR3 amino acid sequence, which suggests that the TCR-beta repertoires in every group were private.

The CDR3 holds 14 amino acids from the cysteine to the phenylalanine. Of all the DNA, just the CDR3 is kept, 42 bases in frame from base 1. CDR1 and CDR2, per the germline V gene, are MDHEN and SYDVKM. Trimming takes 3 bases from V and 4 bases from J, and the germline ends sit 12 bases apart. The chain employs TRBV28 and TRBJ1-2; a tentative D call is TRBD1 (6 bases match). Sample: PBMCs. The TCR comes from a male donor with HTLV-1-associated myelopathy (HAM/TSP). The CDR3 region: CASSFGGLSYGYTF. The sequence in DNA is TGTGCCAGCAGTTTCGGGGGGCTTAGCTATGGCTACACCTTC.